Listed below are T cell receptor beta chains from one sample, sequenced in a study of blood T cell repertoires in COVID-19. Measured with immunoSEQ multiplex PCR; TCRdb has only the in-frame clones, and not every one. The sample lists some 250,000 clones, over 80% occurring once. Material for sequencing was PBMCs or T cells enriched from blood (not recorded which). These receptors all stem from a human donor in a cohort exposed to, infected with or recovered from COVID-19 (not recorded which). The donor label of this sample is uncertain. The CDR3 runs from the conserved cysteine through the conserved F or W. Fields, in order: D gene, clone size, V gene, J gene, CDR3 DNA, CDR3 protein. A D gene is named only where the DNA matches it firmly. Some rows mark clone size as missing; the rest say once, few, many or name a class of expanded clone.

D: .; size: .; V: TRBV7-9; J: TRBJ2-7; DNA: TGTGCCAGCAGCTCACTTGACAGGATCTACGAGCAGTACTTC; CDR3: CASSSLDRIYEQYF
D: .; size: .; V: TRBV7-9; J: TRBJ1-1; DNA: TGTGCCAGCAGCTACCGGGGGGTAGGGTTGAACACTGAAGCTTTCTTT; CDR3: CASSYRGVGLNTEAFF
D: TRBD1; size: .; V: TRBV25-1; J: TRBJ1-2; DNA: TGTGCCAGCAGTGAAGTGGAAGGGGGCACCTATGGCTACACCTTC; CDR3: CASSEVEGGTYGYTF
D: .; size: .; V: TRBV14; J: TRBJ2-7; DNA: TGTGCCAGCAGCCCCCAGGGGTACGAGCAGTACTTC; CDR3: CASSPQGYEQYF
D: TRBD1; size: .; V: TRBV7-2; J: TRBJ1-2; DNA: TGTGCTATCAACAGGGGGCCACGTGGCTACACCTTC; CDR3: CAINRGPRGYTF
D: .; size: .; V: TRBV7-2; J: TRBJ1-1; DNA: TGTGCCAGCAGCCCGTCCCGTACAGTGGACACTGAAGCTTTCTTT; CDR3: CASSPSRTVDTEAFF
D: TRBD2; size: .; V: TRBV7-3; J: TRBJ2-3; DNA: TGTGCCAGCAGCCCCGGGGGGGGTGATACGCAGTATTTT; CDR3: CASSPGGGDTQYF
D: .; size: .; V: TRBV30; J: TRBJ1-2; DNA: TGTGCCTGGGACCCGGACAGCTATGGCTACACCTTC; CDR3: CAWDPDSYGYTF
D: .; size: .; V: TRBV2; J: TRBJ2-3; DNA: TGTGCCAGCAGTCTGGGGGGGGCCTCCACAGATACGCAGTATTTT; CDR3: CASSLGGASTDTQYF
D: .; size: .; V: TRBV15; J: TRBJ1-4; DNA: TGTGCCACCAGCAGAGATAGAGGGGGTACTAATGAAAAACTGTTTTTT; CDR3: CATSRDRGGTNEKLFF
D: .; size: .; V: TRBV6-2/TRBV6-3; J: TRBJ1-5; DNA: TGTGCCAGCAGTTTCGGGGTTGCCCAGCCCCAGCATTTT; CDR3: CASSFGVAQPQHF
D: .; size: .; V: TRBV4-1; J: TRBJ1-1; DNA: TGCGCCAGCAGTCGCGTCTCAGGGAACACTGAAGCTTTCTTT; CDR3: CASSRVSGNTEAFF
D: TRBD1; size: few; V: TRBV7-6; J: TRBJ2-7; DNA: TGTGCCAGCAGCGCCCGGTACAGGGGCTCCTACGAGCAGTACTTC; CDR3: CASSARYRGSYEQYF
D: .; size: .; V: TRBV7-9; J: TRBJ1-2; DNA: TGTGCCAGCAGCTTAGGCGTTCTTGGCTATGGCTACACCTTC; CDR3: CASSLGVLGYGYTF
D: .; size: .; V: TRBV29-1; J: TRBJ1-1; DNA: TGCAGCGGCCTTCGACAGGCTAACACTGAAGCTTTCTTT; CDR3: CSGLRQANTEAFF
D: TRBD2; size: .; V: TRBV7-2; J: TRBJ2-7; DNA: TGTGCCAGCAGCTTTAGCGGGGCGCAGCTGTCCTACGAGCAGTACTTC; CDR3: CASSFSGAQLSYEQYF
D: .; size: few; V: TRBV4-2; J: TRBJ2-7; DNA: TGTGCCAGCAGCCAAGATCAAGGGGGCTCCTACGAGCAGTACTTC; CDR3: CASSQDQGGSYEQYF
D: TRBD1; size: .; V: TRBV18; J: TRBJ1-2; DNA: TGTGCCAGCTCACCACTCTTACAGGGGGTCGATGGCTACACCTTC; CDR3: CASSPLLQGVDGYTF
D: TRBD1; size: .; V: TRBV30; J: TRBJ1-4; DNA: TGTGCCTGGACCGGGACAGGGCATGAAAAACTGTTTTTT; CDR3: CAWTGTGHEKLFF
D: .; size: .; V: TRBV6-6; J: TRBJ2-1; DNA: TGTGCCAGCAGTCCTGAGAGGCCTATAAGCTCCTACAATGAGCAGTTCTTC; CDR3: CASSPERPISSYNEQFF
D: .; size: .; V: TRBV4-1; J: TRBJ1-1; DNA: TGCGCCAGCAGCCAAGTTGATATGGGGTTTAGGGGGAACACTGAAGCTTTCTTT; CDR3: CASSQVDMGFRGNTEAFF
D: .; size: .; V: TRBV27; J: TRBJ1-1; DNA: TGTGCCAGCAGTTCCTACAGGGCCCCTGAAGCTTTCTTT; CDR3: CASSSYRAPEAFF
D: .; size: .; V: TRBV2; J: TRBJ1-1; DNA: TGTGCCAGCAGTCCCAGGGACACTGAAGCTTTCTTT; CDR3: CASSPRDTEAFF
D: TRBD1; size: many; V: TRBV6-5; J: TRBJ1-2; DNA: TGTGCCGGCGCTCAGGGGGCTGGGGGCTACACCTTC; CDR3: CAGAQGAGGYTF
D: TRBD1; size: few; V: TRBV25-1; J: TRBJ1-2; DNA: TGTGCCAGCAGTGATACCCAGGACAGGGGGTTTTATGGCTACACCTTC; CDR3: CASSDTQDRGFYGYTF
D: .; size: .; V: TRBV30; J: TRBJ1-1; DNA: TGTGCCTGGAGTGGGGGGGTCGGGGCTGTGAACACTGAAGCTTTCTTT; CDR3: CAWSGGVGAVNTEAFF
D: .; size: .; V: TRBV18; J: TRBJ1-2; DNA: TGTGCCAGCTCACCACGGCCCAACTATGGCTACACCTTC; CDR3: CASSPRPNYGYTF
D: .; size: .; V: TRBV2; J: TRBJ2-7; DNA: TGTGCCAGCAGTGAAGCTTACAGGGATGCCTACGAGCAGTACTTC; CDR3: CASSEAYRDAYEQYF
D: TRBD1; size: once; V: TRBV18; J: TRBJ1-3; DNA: TGTGCCAGCTCACCCGGGACAGACCTTTCTGGAAACACCATATATTTT; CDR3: CASSPGTDLSGNTIYF
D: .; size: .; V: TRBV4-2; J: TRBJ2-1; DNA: TGTGCCAGCAGCCAAGCGGCAGGGAGGTACAATGAGCAGTTCTTC; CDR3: CASSQAAGRYNEQFF
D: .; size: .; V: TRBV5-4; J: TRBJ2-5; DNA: TGTGCCAGCAGCGGAGGGGCGCCGGACTTCGAGACCCAGTACTTC; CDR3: CASSGGAPDFETQYF
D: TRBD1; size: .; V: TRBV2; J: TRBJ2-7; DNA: TGTGCCAGCAGCGTTGTTGGACAGGGCCGGATCATAAGCTCCTACGAGCAGTACTTC; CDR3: CASSVVGQGRIISSYEQYF
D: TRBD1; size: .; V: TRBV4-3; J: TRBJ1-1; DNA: TGCGCCAGCAGCCAAGAACCCGGGACAGGGGGGAACACTGAAGCTTTCTTT; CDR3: CASSQEPGTGGNTEAFF
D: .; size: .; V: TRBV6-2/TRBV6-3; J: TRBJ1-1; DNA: TGTGCCAGCAGTTACGTCGTCAGTAAGAACACTGAAGCTTTCTTT; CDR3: CASSYVVSKNTEAFF
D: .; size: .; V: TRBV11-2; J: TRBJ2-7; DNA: TGTGCCAGCAGCTTAGCCCAGGCCCTCTACGAGCAGTACTTC; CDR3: CASSLAQALYEQYF
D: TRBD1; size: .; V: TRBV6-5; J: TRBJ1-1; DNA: TGTGCCAGCAGTTACCCGACAGGGGGCAGGACTGAAGCTTTCTTT; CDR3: CASSYPTGGRTEAFF
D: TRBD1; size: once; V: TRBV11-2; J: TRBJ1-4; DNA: TGTGCCAGCAGCCTGGACAGGGGCAGGGAAAAACTGTTTTTT; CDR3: CASSLDRGREKLFF
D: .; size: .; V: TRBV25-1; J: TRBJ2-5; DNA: TGTGCCAGCAGTGAATATAGCACGGAAAGCCAAGAGACCCAGTACTTC; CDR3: CASSEYSTESQETQYF
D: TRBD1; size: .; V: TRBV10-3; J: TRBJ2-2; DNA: TGTGCCATCAGTGCGGGACAGGAGGAACCCGGGGAGCTGTTTTTT; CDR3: CAISAGQEEPGELFF
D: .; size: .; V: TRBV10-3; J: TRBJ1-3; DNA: TGTGCCATCAGTGAGTCAACAGGGGGAAACACCATATATTTT; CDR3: CAISESTGGNTIYF
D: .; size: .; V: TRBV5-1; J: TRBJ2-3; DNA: TGCGCCAGCAGCTTACGAGGGACTAGCACAGATACGCAGTATTTT; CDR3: CASSLRGTSTDTQYF
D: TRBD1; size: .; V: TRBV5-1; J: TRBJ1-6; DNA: TGCGCCAGCAGCCGGGCGGCACAGGGGGCCAATTCACCCCTCCACTTT; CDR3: CASSRAAQGANSPLHF
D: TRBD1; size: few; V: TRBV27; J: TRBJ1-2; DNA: TGTGCCAGCAGTTTATCACAGGGGGGCTATGGCTACACCTTC; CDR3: CASSLSQGGYGYTF
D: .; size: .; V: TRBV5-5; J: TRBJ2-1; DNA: TGTGCCAGCAGCTTCCTAGTATCCCATGAGCAGTTCTTC; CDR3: CASSFLVSHEQFF
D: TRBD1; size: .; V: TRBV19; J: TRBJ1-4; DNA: TGTGCCAGTAGGGGGGGGACAGGGAATGAAAAACTGTTTTTT; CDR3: CASRGGTGNEKLFF
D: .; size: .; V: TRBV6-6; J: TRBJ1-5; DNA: TGTGCCAGCAGTTATTCGGGAAGCAATCAGCCCCAGCATTTT; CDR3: CASSYSGSNQPQHF
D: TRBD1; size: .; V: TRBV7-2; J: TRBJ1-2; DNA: TGTGCCAGCAGCTTAGTCCCCGGGACAGGGGGCGCGTCGGTCCGTGGCTACACCTTC; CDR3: CASSLVPGTGGASVRGYTF
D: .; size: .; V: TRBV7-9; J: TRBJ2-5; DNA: TGTGCCAGCAGCTTGTTGAACAGGGCAGAGACCCAGTACTTC; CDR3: CASSLLNRAETQYF
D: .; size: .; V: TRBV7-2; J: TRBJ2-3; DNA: TGTGCCAGCAGCTTACCCGGAGATACGCAGTATTTT; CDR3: CASSLPGDTQYF
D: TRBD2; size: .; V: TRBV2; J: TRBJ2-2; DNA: TGTGCCAGCAGTGAATTAGGGGAGGGCACCGGGGAGCTGTTTTTT; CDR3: CASSELGEGTGELFF
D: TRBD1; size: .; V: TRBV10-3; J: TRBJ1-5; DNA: TGTGCCATCAGCGAAGGACAGGGGGGGAATCAGCCCCAGCATTTT; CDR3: CAISEGQGGNQPQHF
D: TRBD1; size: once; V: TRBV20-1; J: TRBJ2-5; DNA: TGCAGTGCTAGTGGGGCGACAGGGGGGAAAGAGACCCAGTACTTC; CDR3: CSASGATGGKETQYF
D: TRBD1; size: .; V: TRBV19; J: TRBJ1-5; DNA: TGTGCCAGTAGTATAGACCTTGGACAGGGGACTAGTCAGCCCCAGCATTTT; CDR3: CASSIDLGQGTSQPQHF
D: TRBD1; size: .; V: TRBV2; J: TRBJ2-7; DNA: TGTGCCACCGTCCGGGACAGTTACAGCTCCTACGAGCAGTACTTC; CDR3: CATVRDSYSSYEQYF
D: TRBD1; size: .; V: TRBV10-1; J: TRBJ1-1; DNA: TGCGCCAGCAGCGCAACAGGGGGCGGCACTGAAGCTTTCTTT; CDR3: CASSATGGGTEAFF
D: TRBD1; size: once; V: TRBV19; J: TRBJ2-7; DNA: TGTGCCAGTAGTACGGGGACAGGGGCCACCTACGAGCAGTACTTC; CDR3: CASSTGTGATYEQYF
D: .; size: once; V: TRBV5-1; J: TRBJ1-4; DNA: TGCGCCAGCAACCCGGGGGGAGGAAATGAAAAACTGTTTTTT; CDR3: CASNPGGGNEKLFF
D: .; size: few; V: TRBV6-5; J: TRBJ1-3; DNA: TGTGCCAGTAGCCGGGGAAACACCATATATTTT; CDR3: CASSRGNTIYF